This T cell receptor beta chain comes out of a study of T cell responses to AZD1222 COVID-19 vaccine. Study findings and constraints: Every sample of the repertoires postdated the peak T cell response. Vaccination with two AZD1222 doses was followed by a rise in Spike-specific TCR breadth and depth.

CDR3 length: 14 residues. V was pared by 4 bases and J by 6 bases, with 17 bases between. Germline V gene data show CDR1 as SGHRS and CDR2 as YFSETQ. The method was immunoSEQ multiplex PCR; TCRdb's version includes in-frame clones alone and lacks a portion of them. The sample carries about 74,000 clones, 80% to 95% recorded once. It was second doses at about 4 or about 12 weeks that were pooled. Turning to this clone: Its target is unknown.

V usage is TRBV5-1 and J usage is TRBJ2-7; perhaps TRBD2 as D (6 bases). The receptor was isolated from an adult who received the AZD1222 COVID-19 vaccine. The material sequenced was peripheral blood, taken 28 days after the second AZD1222 dose. DNA of the CDR3: TGCGCCAGCAGCCTGGACTATGCCCCCGGCGAGCAGTACTTC. This sequence encodes CASSLDYAPGEQYF.